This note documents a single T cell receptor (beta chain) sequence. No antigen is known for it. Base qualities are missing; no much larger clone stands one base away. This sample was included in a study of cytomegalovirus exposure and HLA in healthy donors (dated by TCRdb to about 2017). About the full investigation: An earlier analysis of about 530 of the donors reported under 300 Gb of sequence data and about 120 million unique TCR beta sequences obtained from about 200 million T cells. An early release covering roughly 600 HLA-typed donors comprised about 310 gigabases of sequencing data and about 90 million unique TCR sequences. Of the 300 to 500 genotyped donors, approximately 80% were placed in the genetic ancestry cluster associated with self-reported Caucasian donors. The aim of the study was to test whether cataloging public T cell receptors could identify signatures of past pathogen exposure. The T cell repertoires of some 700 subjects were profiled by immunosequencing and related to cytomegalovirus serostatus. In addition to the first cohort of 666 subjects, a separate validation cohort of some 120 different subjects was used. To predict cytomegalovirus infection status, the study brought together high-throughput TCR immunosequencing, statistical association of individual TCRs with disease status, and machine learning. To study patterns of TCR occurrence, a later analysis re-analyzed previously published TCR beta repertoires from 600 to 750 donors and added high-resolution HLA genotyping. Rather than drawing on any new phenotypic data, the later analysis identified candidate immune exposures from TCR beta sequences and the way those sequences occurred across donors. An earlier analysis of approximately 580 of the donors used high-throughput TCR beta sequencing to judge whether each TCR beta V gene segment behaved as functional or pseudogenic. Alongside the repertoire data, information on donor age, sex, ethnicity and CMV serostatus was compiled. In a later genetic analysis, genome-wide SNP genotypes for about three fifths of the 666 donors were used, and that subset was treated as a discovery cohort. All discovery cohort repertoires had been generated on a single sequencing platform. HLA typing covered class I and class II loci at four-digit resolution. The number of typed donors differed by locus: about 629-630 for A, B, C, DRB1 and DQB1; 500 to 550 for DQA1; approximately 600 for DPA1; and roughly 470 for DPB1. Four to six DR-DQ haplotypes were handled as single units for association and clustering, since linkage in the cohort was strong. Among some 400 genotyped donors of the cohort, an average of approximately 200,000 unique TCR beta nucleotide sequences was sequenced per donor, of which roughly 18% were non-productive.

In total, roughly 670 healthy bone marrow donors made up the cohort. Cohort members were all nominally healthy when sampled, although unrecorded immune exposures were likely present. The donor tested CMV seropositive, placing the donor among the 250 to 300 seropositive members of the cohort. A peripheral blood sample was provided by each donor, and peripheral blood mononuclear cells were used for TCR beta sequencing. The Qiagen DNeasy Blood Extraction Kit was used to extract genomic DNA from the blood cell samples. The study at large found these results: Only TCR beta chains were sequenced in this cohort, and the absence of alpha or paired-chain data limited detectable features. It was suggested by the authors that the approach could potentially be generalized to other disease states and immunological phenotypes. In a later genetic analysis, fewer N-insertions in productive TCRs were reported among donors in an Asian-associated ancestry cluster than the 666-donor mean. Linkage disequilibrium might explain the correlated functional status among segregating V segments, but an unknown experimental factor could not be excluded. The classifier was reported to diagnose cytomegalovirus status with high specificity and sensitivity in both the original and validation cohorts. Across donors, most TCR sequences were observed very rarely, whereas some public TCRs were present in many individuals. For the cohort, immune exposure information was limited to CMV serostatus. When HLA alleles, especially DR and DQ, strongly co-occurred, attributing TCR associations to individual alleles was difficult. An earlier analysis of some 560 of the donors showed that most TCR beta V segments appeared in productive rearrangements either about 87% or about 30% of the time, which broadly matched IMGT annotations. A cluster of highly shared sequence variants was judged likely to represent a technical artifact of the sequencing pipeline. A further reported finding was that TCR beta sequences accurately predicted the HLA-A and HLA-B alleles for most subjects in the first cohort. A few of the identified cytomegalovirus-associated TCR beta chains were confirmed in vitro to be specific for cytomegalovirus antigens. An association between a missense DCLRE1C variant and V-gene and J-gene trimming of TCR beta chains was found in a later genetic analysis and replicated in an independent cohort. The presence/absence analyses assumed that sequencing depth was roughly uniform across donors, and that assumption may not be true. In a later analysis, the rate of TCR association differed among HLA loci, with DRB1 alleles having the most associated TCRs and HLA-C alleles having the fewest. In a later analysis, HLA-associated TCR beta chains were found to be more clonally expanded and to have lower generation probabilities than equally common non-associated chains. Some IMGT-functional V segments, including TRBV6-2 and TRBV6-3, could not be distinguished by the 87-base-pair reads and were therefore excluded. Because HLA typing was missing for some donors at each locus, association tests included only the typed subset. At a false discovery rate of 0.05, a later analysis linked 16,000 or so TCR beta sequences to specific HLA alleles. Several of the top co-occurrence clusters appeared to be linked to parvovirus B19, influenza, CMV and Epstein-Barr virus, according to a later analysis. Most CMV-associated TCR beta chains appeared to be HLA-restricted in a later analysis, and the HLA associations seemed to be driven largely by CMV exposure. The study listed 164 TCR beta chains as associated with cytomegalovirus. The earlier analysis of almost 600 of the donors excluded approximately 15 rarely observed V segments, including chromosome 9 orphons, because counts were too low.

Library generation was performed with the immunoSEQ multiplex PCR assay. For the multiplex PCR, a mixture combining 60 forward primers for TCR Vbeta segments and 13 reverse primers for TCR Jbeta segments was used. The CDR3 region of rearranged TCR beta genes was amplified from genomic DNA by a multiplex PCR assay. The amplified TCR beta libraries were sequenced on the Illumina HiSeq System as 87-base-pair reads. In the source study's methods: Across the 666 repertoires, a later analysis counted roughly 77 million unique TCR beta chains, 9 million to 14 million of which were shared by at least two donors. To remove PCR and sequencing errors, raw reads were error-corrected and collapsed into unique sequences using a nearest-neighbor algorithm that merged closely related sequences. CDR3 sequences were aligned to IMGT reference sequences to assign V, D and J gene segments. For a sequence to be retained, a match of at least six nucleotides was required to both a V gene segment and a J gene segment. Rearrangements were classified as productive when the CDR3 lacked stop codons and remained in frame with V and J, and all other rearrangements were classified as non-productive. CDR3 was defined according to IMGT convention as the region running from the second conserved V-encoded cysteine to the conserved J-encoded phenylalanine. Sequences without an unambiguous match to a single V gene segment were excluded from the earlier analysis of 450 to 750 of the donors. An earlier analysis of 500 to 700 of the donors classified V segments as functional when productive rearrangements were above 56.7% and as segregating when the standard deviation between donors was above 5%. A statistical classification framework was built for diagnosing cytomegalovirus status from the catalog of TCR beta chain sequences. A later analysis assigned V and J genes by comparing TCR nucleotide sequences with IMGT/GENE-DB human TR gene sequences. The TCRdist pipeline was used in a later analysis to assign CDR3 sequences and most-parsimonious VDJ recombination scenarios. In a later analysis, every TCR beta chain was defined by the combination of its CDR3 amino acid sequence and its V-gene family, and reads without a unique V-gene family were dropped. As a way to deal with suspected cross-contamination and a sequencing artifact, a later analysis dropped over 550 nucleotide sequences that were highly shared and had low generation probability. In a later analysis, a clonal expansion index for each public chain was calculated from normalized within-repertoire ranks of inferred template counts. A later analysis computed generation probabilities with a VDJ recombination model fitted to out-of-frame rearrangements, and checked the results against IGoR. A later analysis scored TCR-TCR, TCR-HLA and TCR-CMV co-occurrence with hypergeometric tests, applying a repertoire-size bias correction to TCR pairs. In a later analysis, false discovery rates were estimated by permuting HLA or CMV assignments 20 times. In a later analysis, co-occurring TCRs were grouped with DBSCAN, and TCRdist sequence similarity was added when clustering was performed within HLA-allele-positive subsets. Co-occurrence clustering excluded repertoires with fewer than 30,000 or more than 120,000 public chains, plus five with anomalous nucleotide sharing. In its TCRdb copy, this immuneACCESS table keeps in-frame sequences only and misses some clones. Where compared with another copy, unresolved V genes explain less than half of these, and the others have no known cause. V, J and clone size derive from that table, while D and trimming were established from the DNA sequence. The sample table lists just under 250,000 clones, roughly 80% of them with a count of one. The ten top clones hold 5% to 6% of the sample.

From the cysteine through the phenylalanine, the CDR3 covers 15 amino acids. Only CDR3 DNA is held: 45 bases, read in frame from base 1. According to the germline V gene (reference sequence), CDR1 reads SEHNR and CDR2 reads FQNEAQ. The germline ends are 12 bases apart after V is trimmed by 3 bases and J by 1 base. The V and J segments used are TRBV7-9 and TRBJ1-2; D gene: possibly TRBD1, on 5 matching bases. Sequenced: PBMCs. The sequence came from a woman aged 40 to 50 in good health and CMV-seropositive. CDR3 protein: CASSFSGTFNYGYTF. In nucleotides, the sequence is TGTGCCAGCAGCTTCTCGGGGACTTTTAACTATGGCTACACCTTC.